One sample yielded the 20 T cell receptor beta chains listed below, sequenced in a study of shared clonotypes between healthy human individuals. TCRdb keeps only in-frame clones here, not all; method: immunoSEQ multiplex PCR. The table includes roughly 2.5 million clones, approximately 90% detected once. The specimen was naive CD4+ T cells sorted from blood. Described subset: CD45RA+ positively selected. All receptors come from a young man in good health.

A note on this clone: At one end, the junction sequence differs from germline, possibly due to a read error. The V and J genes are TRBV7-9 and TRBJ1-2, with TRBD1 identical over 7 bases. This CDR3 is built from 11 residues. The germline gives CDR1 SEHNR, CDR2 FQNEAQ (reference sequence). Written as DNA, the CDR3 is TGTGCCAGCAGCTCCAGGGGGGCCGGGGCTTTC. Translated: CASSSRGAGAF.

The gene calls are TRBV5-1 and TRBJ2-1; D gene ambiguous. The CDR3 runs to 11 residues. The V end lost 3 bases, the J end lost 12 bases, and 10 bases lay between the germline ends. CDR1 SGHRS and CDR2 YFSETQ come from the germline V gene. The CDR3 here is CASSSTTAQFF. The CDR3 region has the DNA TGCGCCAGCAGCTCGACAACCGCGCAGTTCTTC.

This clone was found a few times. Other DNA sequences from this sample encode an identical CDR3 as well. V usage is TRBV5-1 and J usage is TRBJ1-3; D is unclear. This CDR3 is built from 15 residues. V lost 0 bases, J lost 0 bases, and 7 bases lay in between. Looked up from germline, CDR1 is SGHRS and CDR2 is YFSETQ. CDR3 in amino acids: CASSLEGSSGNTIYF. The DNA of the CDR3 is TGCGCCAGCAGCTTGGAAGGCAGCTCTGGAAACACCATATATTTT.

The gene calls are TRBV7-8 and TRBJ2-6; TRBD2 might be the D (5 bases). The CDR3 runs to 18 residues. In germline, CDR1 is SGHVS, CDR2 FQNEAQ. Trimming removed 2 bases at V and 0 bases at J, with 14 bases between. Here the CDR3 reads CASSLSYPGISGANVLTF. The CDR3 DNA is TGTGCCAGCAGCTTATCCTACCCGGGGATCTCTGGGGCCAACGTCCTGACTTTC.

DNA for the CDR3: TGCAGTGCTATGGACGAAGAGACCCAGTACTTC. This encodes CSAMDEETQYF. The chain couples TRBV20-1 to TRBJ2-5; the D is unclear. CDR3 length: 11 residues. The germline gives CDR1 DFQATT, CDR2 SNEGSKA (reference sequence). Deletions cut 4 bases from V and 3 bases from J, with 6 bases between.

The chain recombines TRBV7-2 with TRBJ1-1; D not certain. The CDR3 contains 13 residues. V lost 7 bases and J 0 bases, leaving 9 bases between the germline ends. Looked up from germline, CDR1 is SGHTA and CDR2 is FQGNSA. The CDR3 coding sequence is TGTGCCAGCAACTCCCAGTTGAACACTGAAGCTTTCTTT. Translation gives CASNSQLNTEAFF.

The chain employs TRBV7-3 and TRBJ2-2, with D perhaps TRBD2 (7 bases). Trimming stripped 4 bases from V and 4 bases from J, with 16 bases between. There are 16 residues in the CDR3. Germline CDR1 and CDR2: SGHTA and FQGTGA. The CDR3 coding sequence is TGTGCCAGCAGCTCGGGACTATCCAGGGGCACCGGGGAGCTGTTTTTT. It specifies CASSSGLSRGTGELFF.

The CDR3 sequence: CASSPSGTGFQNIQYF. The CDR3 coding sequence is TGTGCCAGCTCACCGTCCGGGACAGGGTTTCAAAACATTCAGTACTTC. The V call is TRBV18, the J call TRBJ2-4; 9 bases fit TRBD1. This CDR3 has 16 amino acids. Trimming removed 3 bases from V and 5 bases from J; junction bases left unmatched: 8. The germline V gene has CDR1 KGHSH and CDR2 LQKENI.

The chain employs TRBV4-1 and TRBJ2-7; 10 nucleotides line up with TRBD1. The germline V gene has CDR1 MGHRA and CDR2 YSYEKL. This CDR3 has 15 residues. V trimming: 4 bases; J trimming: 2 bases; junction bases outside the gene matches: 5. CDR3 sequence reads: CASSPDRGLTYEQYF. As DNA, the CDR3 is TGCGCCAGCAGCCCCGACAGGGGGCTCACCTACGAGCAGTACTTC.

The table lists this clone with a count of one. The CDR3 here is CASSLGGSGSVPRELFF. The CDR3 bases are TGTGCCAGCAGCTTAGGGGGTAGCGGGAGTGTTCCTAGGGAGCTGTTTTTT. The chain links TRBV7-2 to TRBJ2-2; 9 bases are a match to TRBD2. This CDR3 has 17 residues. J lost 9 bases, V lost 1 base, and 12 bases had no gene match. Looked up from germline, CDR1 is SGHTA and CDR2 is FQGNSA.

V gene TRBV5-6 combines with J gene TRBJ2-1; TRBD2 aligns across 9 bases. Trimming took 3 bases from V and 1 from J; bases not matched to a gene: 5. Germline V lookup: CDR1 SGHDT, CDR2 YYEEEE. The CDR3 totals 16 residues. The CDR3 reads CASSSDSGSSYNEQFF. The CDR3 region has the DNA TGTGCCAGCAGCTCGGATAGCGGGAGTTCCTACAATGAGCAGTTCTTC.

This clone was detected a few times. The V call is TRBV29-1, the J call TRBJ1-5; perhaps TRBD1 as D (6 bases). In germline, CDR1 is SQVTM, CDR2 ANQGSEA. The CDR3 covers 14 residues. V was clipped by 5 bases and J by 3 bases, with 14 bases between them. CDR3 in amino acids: CSVLTDSYNQPQHF. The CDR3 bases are TGCAGCGTTTTAACGGACAGCTACAATCAGCCCCAGCATTTT.

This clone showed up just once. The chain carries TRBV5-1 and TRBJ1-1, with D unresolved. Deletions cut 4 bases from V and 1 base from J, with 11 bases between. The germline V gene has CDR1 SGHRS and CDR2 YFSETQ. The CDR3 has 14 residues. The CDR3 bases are TGCGCCAGCAGCAGCCGTGGGGAGAACACTGAAGCTTTCTTT. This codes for CASSSRGENTEAFF.

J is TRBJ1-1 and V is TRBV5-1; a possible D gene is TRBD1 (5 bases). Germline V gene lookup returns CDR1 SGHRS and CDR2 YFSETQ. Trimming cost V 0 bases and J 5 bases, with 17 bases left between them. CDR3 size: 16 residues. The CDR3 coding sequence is TGCGCCAGCAGCTTGGCTCCGATGGGGGGAGGTACTGAAGCTTTCTTT. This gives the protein CASSLAPMGGGTEAFF.

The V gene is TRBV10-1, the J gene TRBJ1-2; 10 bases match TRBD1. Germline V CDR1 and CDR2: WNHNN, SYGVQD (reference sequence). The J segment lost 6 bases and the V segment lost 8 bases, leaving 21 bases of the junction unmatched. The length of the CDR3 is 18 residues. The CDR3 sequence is CASGLEKYDRGQADGYTF. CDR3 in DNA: TGCGCCAGCGGCTTGGAAAAGTATGACAGGGGGCAGGCAGATGGCTACACCTTC.

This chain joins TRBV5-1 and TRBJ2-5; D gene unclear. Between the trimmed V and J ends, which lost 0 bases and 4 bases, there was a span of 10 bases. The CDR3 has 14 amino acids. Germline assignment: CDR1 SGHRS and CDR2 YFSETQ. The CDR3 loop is CASSLDVFGETQYF. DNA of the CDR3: TGCGCCAGCAGCTTGGATGTCTTCGGAGAGACCCAGTACTTC.

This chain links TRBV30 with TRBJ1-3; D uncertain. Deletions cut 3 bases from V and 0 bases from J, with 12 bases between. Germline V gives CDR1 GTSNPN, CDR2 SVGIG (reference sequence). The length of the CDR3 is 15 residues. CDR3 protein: CAWSLNRNSGNTIYF. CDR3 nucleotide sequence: TGTGCCTGGAGCCTCAACCGAAACTCTGGAAACACCATATATTTT.

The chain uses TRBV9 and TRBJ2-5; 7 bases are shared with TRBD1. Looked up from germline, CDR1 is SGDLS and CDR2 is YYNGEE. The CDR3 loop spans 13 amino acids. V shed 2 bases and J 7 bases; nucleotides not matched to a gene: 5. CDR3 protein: CASSVDRVGTQYF. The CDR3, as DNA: TGTGCCAGCAGCGTTGACAGGGTTGGGACCCAGTACTTC.

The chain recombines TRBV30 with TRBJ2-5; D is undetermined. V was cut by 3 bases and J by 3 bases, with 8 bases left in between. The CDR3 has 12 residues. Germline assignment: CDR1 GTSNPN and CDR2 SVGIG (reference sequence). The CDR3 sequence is CAWRNNEETQYF. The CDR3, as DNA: TGTGCCTGGAGGAATAACGAAGAGACCCAGTACTTC. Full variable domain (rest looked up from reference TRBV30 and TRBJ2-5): SQTIHQWPATLVQPVGSPLSLECTVEGTSNPNLYWYRQAAGRGLQLLFYSVGIGQISSEVPQNLSASRPQDRQFILSSKKLLLSDSGFYLCAWRNNEETQYFGPGTRLLVL.

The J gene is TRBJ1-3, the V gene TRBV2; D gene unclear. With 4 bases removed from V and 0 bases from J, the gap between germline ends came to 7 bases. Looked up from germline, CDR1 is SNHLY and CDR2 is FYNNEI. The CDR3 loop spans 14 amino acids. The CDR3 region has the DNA TGTGCCAGCAGTGCGGCACTCTCTGGAAACACCATATATTTT. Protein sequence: CASSAALSGNTIYF.